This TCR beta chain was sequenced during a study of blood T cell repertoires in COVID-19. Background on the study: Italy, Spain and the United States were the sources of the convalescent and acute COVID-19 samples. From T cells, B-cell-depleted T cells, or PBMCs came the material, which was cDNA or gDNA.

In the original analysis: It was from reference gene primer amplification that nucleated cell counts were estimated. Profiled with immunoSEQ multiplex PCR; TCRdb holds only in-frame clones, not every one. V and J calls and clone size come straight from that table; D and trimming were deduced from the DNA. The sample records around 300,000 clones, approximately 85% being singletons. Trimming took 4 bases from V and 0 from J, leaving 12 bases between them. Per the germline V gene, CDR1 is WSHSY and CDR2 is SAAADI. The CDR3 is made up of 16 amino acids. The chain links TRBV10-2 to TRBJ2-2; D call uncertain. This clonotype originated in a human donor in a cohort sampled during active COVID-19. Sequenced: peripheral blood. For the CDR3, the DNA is TGCGCCAGCAGTGGAATAGCTGGAGCGAACACCGGGGAGCTGTTTTTT. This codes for CASSGIAGANTGELFF.